The sequence of this T cell receptor (beta chain) was determined in a study of T cells after yellow fever vaccination. The length of the CDR3 is 14 residues. V was shortened by 4 bases and J by 2 bases, with 8 bases between the two germline ends. Germline CDR1 MNHEY, CDR2 SMNVEV (reference sequence). From the 5' RACE reads, TCRdb called clonotypes with MiXCR, one entry per CDR3 protein. The sample consists of roughly 400,000 distinct CDR3 sequences, 18% of them appearing once. The table lists this clonotype with a count of one. The V call is TRBV27, the J call TRBJ1-4; D not resolved. The sample consisted of PBMCs, taken before the yellow fever booster vaccination. The clonotype originates from a man between 18 and 29 years old who received the YFV17D yellow fever vaccine. The CDR3 bases are TGTGCCAGCAGTTCCTGGCGTACTAATGAAAAACTGTTTTTT. Translating it yields CASSSWRTNEKLFF.